Shown below are 30 T cell receptor beta chains from a single sample sequenced in a study of chemoradiotherapy in HPV16-positive cancers. Clones were sequenced by immunoSEQ multiplex PCR, and TCRdb holds only the in-frame ones, with some missing. The repertoire includes over 15,000 clones, 75% to 80% of them detected once, and roughly 11% sits in the top ten. This material was obtained from a patient who underwent chemoradiotherapy. The source is a human donor with HPV-associated anogenital cancer.

The chain couples TRBV9 to TRBJ2-2; tentatively, D is TRBD1 (5 bases). Germline V gives CDR1 SGDLS, CDR2 YYNGEE. The CDR3 covers 15 residues. The V and J ends lost 4 bases and 2 bases respectively, with 12 bases between them. CDR3: CASSPQGANTGELFF. CDR3 nucleotide sequence: TGTGCCAGCAGCCCCCAAGGGGCCAACACCGGGGAGCTGTTTTTT.

The chain recombines TRBV27 with TRBJ2-3, with 11 bases that match TRBD2. The CDR3 spans 15 residues. J was trimmed by 6 bases and V by 2 bases; bases with no gene match: 4. Germline CDR1 reads MNHEY; CDR2 reads SMNVEV (reference sequence). CDR3 in amino acids: CASSLGLAGGDTQYF. In nucleotides, the CDR3 is TGTGCCAGCAGTTTAGGACTAGCGGGTGGTGATACGCAGTATTTT.

This clone appeared once. The genes are TRBV28 and TRBJ2-7; 7 bases fit TRBD2. Looked up from germline, CDR1 is MDHEN and CDR2 is SYDVKM. The CDR3 is made up of 13 amino acids. V trimming: 8 bases; J trimming: 4 bases; junction bases outside the gene matches: 8. The CDR3 spells CASGGEGIYEQYF. The CDR3 DNA reads as TGTGCCAGCGGGGGGGAGGGAATATACGAGCAGTACTTC.

The chain joins TRBV6-5 to TRBJ1-5; D is uncertain. The CDR3 length is 13 residues. Looked up from germline, CDR1 is MNHEY and CDR2 is SVGAGI. Trimming took 0 bases from V and 11 from J, leaving 11 bases between them. The CDR3, as DNA: TGTGCCAGCAGTTACTCCTCTGGGGAGTCCCAGCATTTT. Translated, it gives CASSYSSGESQHF.

The CDR3 here is CAIMKGGATYEQYF. For the CDR3, the DNA is TGTGCCATCATGAAGGGTGGGGCAACCTACGAGCAGTACTTC. The V call is TRBV10-3, the J call TRBJ2-7, with D perhaps matching TRBD1 (5 bases). Per the germline V gene, CDR1 is ENHRY and CDR2 is SYGVKD. The V end lost 7 bases, the J end lost 2 bases, and 15 bases lay between the germline ends. This CDR3 has 14 amino acids.

The V call is TRBV29-1, the J call TRBJ1-5, with D perhaps TRBD1 (5 bases). The CDR3 runs to 12 residues. V lost 6 bases and J lost 4, with 10 bases in between. Germline CDR1 is SQVTM and CDR2 is ANQGSEA. The CDR3 nucleotides read TGCAGCGTGGGGGGGAGGAATCAGCCCCAGCATTTT. Protein sequence: CSVGGRNQPQHF.

The chain uses TRBV6-5 and TRBJ2-5; D unresolved. Trimming took 0 bases from V and 2 from J, leaving 10 bases between them. This CDR3 contains 15 residues. Germline values: CDR1 MNHEY, CDR2 SVGAGI. For the CDR3, the DNA is TGTGCCAGCAGTTACTCTTTCCACCCACAAGAGACCCAGTACTTC. Translation gives CASSYSFHPQETQYF.

The chain has TRBV4-1 and TRBJ2-1, with D tentatively TRBD2 (5 bases). Per germline, CDR1 MGHRA and CDR2 YSYEKL. Deletions cut 1 base from V and 7 bases from J, with 8 bases between. The CDR3 contains 13 residues. CDR3 protein: CASSQAGFNEQFF. The CDR3 region has the DNA TGCGCCAGCAGCCAAGCGGGGTTTAATGAGCAGTTCTTC.

This chain joins TRBV7-3 and TRBJ2-7; tentatively, D is TRBD1 (8 bases). Germline CDR1 SGHTA, CDR2 FQGTGA. Trimming took off 5 bases at V and 2 bases at J, with 13 bases between the two ends. This CDR3 region has 14 residues. CDR3 DNA sequence: TGTGCCAGCAGCCGGACAGGGAGGGCCTACGAGCAGTACTTC. Translation: CASSRTGRAYEQYF.

This clone was picked up a small number of times. The chain carries TRBV2 and TRBJ1-2; 7 nucleotides line up with TRBD1. J was trimmed by 8 bases and V by 11 bases; bases with no gene match: 14. Germline V CDR1 and CDR2: SNHLY, FYNNEI. The CDR3 is 13 residues long. Here the CDR3 DNA reads TGTGCCTCAACAGGGGTGAATTCGGTCGGCTACACCTTC. As protein: CASTGVNSVGYTF. The full variable domain, rest sourced from reference TRBV2 and TRBJ1-2, is EPEVTQTPSHQVTQMGQEVILRCVPISNHLYFYWYRQILGQKVEFLVSFYNNEISEKSEIFDDQFSVERPDGSNFTLKIRSTKLEDSAMYFCASTGVNSVGYTFGSGTRLTVV.

This rearrangement joins TRBV7-3 to TRBJ2-2; possible D gene TRBD1, 6 bases. This CDR3 region has 13 residues. Germline-derived CDR1 and CDR2 are SGHTA and FQGTGA. Trimming took off 6 bases at V and 4 bases at J, with 9 bases between the two ends. CDR3 coding DNA: TGTGCCAGCAGTAGAGGGGGCACCGGGGAGCTGTTTTTT. Amino acid sequence: CASSRGGTGELFF.

The J gene is TRBJ2-3, the V gene TRBV9, with 12 bases matching TRBD2. V was pared by 4 bases and J by 7 bases, with 7 bases of the junction left unmatched. This CDR3 is 15 amino acids long. Looked up from germline, CDR1 is SGDLS and CDR2 is YYNGEE. As DNA, the CDR3 is TGTGCCAGCAGCATCGCTAGCGGGGGGGCCCATACGCAGTATTTT. Protein: CASSIASGGAHTQYF. Filled out from reference TRBV9 and TRBJ2-3, the complete variable domain reads DSGVTQTPKHLITATGQRVTLRCSPRSGDLSVYWYQQSLDQGLQFLIQYYNGEERAKGNILERFSAQQFPDLHSELNLSSLELGDSALYFCASSIASGGAHTQYFGPGTRLTVL.

CDR3 loop: CASSQTDRAPNYGYTF. The CDR3 coding sequence is TGCGCCAGCAGCCAAACGGACAGGGCGCCTAACTATGGCTACACCTTC. J is TRBJ1-2 and V is TRBV4-1, with TRBD1 matching 8 bases. This CDR3 comprises 16 residues. Trimming at V came to 2 bases and at J to 0 bases, leaving 5 bases not matched to a gene. In germline, CDR1 is MGHRA, CDR2 YSYEKL.

This clone was detected only once. The genes are TRBV7-3 and TRBJ2-1, with D maybe TRBD1 (5 bases). In germline, CDR1 is SGHTA, CDR2 FQGTGA. This CDR3 has 16 amino acids. V dropped 3 bases and J dropped 3 bases, with 15 bases sitting between them. The CDR3 coding sequence is TGTGCCAGCAGCTTTGGACCGGACACGGTCTACAATGAGCAGTTCTTC. Translation gives CASSFGPDTVYNEQFF.

CDR3 sequence (DNA): TGTGCCAGCAGCTTAGAGTATGGCTACACCTTC. Translating gives CASSLEYGYTF. The chain uses TRBV7-9 and TRBJ1-2, with D hard to call. The germline gives CDR1 SEHNR, CDR2 FQNEAQ (reference sequence). Trimming removed 1 base at V and 5 bases at J, with 2 bases between. There are 11 residues in the CDR3.

V usage is TRBV7-3 and J usage is TRBJ1-6, with D hard to call. This CDR3 comprises 15 residues. Germline CDR1 SGHTA, CDR2 FQGTGA. V was trimmed by 3 bases and J by 4 bases, leaving 10 bases between them. CDR3 sequence (DNA): TGTGCCAGCAGCTTCGGGCGGCCGTATAATTCACCCCTCCACTTT. Translating it yields CASSFGRPYNSPLHF.

The CDR3 DNA follows: TGTGCCAGCAGCGGCCAGCGGGGGTTATCAGATACGCAGTATTTT. Residues: CASSGQRGLSDTQYF. This chain links TRBV13 with TRBJ2-3; 8 bases match TRBD2. V trimming: 5 bases; J trimming: 4 bases; junction bases outside the gene matches: 8. The CDR3 length is 15 residues. Germline V gene sequence: CDR1 PRHDT, CDR2 FYEKMQ (reference sequence).

The chain employs TRBV28 and TRBJ2-4; 7 bases fit TRBD1. Germline trimming cut 4 bases from V and 4 bases from J; bases unmatched to any gene: 4. The CDR3 covers 14 residues. The germline V gene encodes CDR1 MDHEN and CDR2 SYDVKM. CDR3 DNA sequence: TGTGCCAGCAGTTCCTCGGACAGGAAAAACATTCAGTACTTC. Protein sequence: CASSSSDRKNIQYF.

The CDR3 sequence: CASRLGLGEQYF. CDR3 sequence (DNA): TGTGCCAGCAGGTTGGGGTTGGGCGAGCAGTACTTC. J is TRBJ2-7 and V is TRBV28; D not certain. The CDR3 has 12 amino acids. The V gene's germline CDR1 is MDHEN and CDR2 SYDVKM. The V end lost 6 bases, the J end lost 6 bases, and 12 bases lay between the germline ends.

CDR3 nucleotides: TGTGCCAGCAGCGTAGGGACTCAATACGAGCAGTACTTC. Residues: CASSVGTQYEQYF. The chain carries TRBV9 and TRBJ2-7; D is possibly TRBD2 (5 bases). Germline V lookup: CDR1 SGDLS, CDR2 YYNGEE. The CDR3 covers 13 residues. V was cut by 0 bases and J by 4 bases, with 8 bases left in between.

The chain links TRBV4-2 to TRBJ2-7; D is possibly TRBD1 or TRBD2 (5 bases each). Germline V gene sequence: CDR1 LGHNA, CDR2 YNFKEQ. V was shortened by 3 bases and J by 8 bases, with 14 bases between the two germline ends. This CDR3 comprises 13 residues. The CDR3 nucleotides are TGTGCCAGCAGCCAGGCTCGGGGACGCCAGCAGTACTTC. It yields the protein CASSQARGRQQYF.

The chain employs TRBV6-1 and TRBJ1-2; D might be TRBD1 (6 bases). Germline CDR1 and CDR2: MNHNS and SASEGT. V was trimmed by 6 bases and J by 0 bases, leaving 14 bases between them. This CDR3 contains 15 residues. The CDR3 DNA sequence: TGTGCCAGCAGCGGGGGCCTGTTAGCTAACTATGGCTACACCTTC. This codes for CASSGGLLANYGYTF.

The CDR3 region has the DNA TGTGCCTGGCTTCCCGGGCCGACAGATCACAATCAGCCCCAGCATTTT. It specifies CAWLPGPTDHNQPQHF. This chain connects TRBV30 to TRBJ1-5; D possibly corresponds to TRBD1 (5 bases). Looked up from germline, CDR1 is GTSNPN and CDR2 is SVGIG (reference sequence). The CDR3 is made up of 16 amino acids. V lost 5 bases to trimming and J lost 3 bases, with 20 bases between them.

The chain recombines TRBV7-2 with TRBJ1-1; D is ambiguous. The V end lost 1 base, the J end lost 7 bases, and 13 bases lay between the germline ends. Germline assignment: CDR1 SGHTA and CDR2 FQGNSA. This CDR3 spans 14 amino acids. The CDR3 spells CASSLESNEGEAFF. In DNA form, the CDR3 reads TGTGCCAGCAGCTTAGAAAGTAATGAGGGTGAAGCTTTCTTT.

This rearrangement joins TRBV4-1 to TRBJ1-5; D remains unclear. The germline CDR1 and CDR2 sequences are MGHRA and YSYEKL. The CDR3 contains 12 residues. Between the trimmed V and J ends, which lost 0 bases and 4 bases, there was a span of 1 base. The chain's CDR3 is CASSQENQPQHF. CDR3 DNA: TGCGCCAGCAGCCAAGAAAATCAGCCCCAGCATTTT.

This sequence joins TRBV7-2 and TRBJ1-1; 9 nucleotides match TRBD1. Germline values: CDR1 SGHTA, CDR2 FQGNSA. J gave up 7 bases and V 6 bases, and 3 bases lay outside the gene matches. The CDR3 sequence is 12 residues long. As DNA, the CDR3 is TGTGCCAGCAGTCGGACAGGGGTTGAAGCTTTCTTT. This translates into CASSRTGVEAFF.

The chain recombines TRBV20-1 with TRBJ2-7, with D perhaps TRBD1 (7 bases). Trimming took off 7 bases at V and 4 bases at J, with 11 bases between the two ends. Germline V gives CDR1 DFQATT, CDR2 SNEGSKA (reference sequence). The CDR3 is 11 residues long. The CDR3 loop reads CSVAGGYEQYF. CDR3 nucleotide sequence: TGCAGTGTCGCAGGGGGGTACGAGCAGTACTTC.

This chain uses TRBV29-1 with TRBJ1-2, with D uncertain. Per germline, CDR1 SQVTM and CDR2 ANQGSEA. V gave up 7 bases and J gave up 4 bases, with 10 bases separating them. The CDR3 is 11 residues long. As DNA, the CDR3 is TGCAGCGCAAACCACGGCTATGGCTACACCTTC. The encoded protein is CSANHGYGYTF. The entire variable domain, with the rest obtained from reference TRBV29-1 and TRBJ1-2, is as follows: SAVISQKPSRDICQRGTSLTIQCQVDSQVTMMFWYRQQPGQSLTLIATANQGSEATYESGFVIDKFPISRPNLTFSTLTVSNMSPEDSSIYLCSANHGYGYTFGSGTRLTVV.

The rearrangement links TRBV10-3 to TRBJ1-6; D gene ambiguous. CDR1 is ENHRY, CDR2 SYGVKD, per germline. The CDR3 is 13 residues long. The ends were cut back, 3 bases at V and 7 bases at J, with 7 bases in the middle. In DNA form, the CDR3 reads TGTGCCATCAGTGAAAGGGTAAATTCACCCCTCCACTTT. It translates to CAISERVNSPLHF.

This clone has more than one count but fewer than ten. This chain uses TRBV2 with TRBJ1-5; 7 nucleotides match TRBD1. After removal of 5 bases from V and 0 bases from J, the junction contained 7 bases not matched to a gene. The CDR3 runs to 16 residues. Germline-derived CDR1 and CDR2 are SNHLY and FYNNEI. For the CDR3, the DNA is TGTGCCAGCAGTTTTGGGACAGCTGATAGCAATCAGCCCCAGCATTTT. It encodes CASSFGTADSNQPQHF.